This T cell receptor (beta chain) was identified during a study of T cell responses to AZD1222 COVID-19 vaccine. V lost 6 bases to trimming and J lost 0 bases, with 11 bases between them. This CDR3 has 14 residues. The germline V gene encodes CDR1 MNHEY and CDR2 SMNVEV (reference sequence). This table comes from immunoSEQ multiplex PCR, and its TCRdb copy is limited to in-frame clones, with some not included. Of approximately 150,000 clones detected, 85% to 90% appear once; the ten largest clones hold roughly 1.7%. The material was peripheral blood, obtained 28 days after the second AZD1222 dose. The chain is built from TRBV27 and TRBJ1-2; D not resolved. This clonotype was obtained from an adult who received the AZD1222 COVID-19 vaccine. CDR3 region: CASSISGTNYGYTF. The CDR3 DNA is TGTGCCAGCAGCATCAGTGGGACTAACTATGGCTACACCTTC.